This T cell receptor beta chain was profiled in a study of blood T cell repertoires in COVID-19. Overall study: Acute and convalescent COVID-19 specimens originated in the United States, Italy and Spain. PBMCs, B-cell-depleted T cells, or T cells were the source of the cDNA or gDNA that made up the material.

The CDR3 is 14 amino acids. Trimming took off 4 bases at V and 0 bases at J, with 9 bases between the two ends. Germline CDR1 LGHDT, CDR2 YNNKEL (reference sequence). Per the study methods: Quantification of nucleated cells was approximated via reference gene primer amplification. Libraries were prepared by immunoSEQ multiplex PCR; TCRdb keeps only in-frame clonotypes and omits some of them. V and J calls and clone size are those listed in that table; D and trimming were worked out from the DNA. The sample consists of approximately 500,000 clones, 89% of them appearing once. A Seattle source enrolled patients during active infection and followed them longitudinally.

This chain uses TRBV3-1 (or the pseudogene TRBV3-2) with TRBJ2-5; possibly TRBD2 for D (5 bases). Sequenced input: peripheral blood. The sequence was collected from a man between 18 and 29 years old with COVID-19, enrolled during active disease. CDR3 coding DNA: TGTGCCAGCAGCCCTAGGAGGTACCAAGAGACCCAGTACTTC. Translated, it gives CASSPRRYQETQYF.